Detailed here is one T cell receptor (beta chain). No antigen is known for it. Other DNA sequences from this sample encode an identical CDR3 as well. The sample belongs to a study of shared clonotypes between healthy human individuals. Turning to the study itself: Aged 18 to 49, the donors were two women and a few men.

Sequencing was at deep level. Libraries were prepared by immunoSEQ multiplex PCR; TCRdb keeps only in-frame clonotypes and omits some of them. The sample has 850,000 to 1,200,000 clones, under 80% seen once. Study-wide results and caveats: A reduction in generation probabilities was seen for non-shared clonotypes relative to those shared by all four donors. There were few donors, and this limited the genetic and exposure-history diversity represented.

This TCR was recovered from a man aged 18 to 35 in good health. The sequenced material came from memory CD4+ T cells sorted from blood. As to subset: CD45RA-negative fraction.

The CDR3 is CASRQGGINTEAFF. CDR3 DNA: TGTGCCAGCAGACAAGGGGGGATAAACACTGAAGCTTTCTTT. The chain uses TRBV28 and TRBJ1-1; D may be TRBD1 (6 bases). The CDR3 extends over 14 amino acids. Germline values: CDR1 MDHEN, CDR2 SYDVKM. With 6 bases removed from V and 2 bases from J, the gap between germline ends came to 13 bases. Based on the CDR3 plus reference TRBV28 and TRBJ1-1, the full variable domain is DVKVTQSSRYLVKRTGEKVFLECVQDMDHENMFWYRQDPGLGLRLIYFSYDVKMKEKGDIPEGYSVSREKKERFSLILESASTNQTSMYLCASRQGGINTEAFFGQGTRLTVV.